The 21 T cell receptor beta chains below were found in one sample sequenced in a study of shared clonotypes between healthy human individuals. TCRdb's table, derived via immunoSEQ multiplex PCR, lists solely in-frame clones and lacks some. The table records 70,000 to 95,000 clones, around 57% of them present only once. The sequencing input was memory CD8+ T cells sorted from blood. Subset denoted: CD45RO+ cells pooled with CCR7-negative TemRA cells. The receptors here all came from a man in his thirties or forties in good health.

The chain uses TRBV7-6 and TRBJ1-1; 9 nucleotides match TRBD1. Trimming took 5 bases from V and 3 from J; bases not matched to a gene: 10. CDR1 and CDR2 from the germline V gene are SGHVS and FNYEAQ. CDR3 size: 16 residues. CDR3 region: CASSLDRGSAHTEAFF. The CDR3 bases are TGTGCCAGCAGCCTAGACAGGGGGTCCGCACACACTGAAGCTTTCTTT.

This clone has a handful of counts. The chain has TRBV11-2 and TRBJ1-1; TRBD1 might be the D (5 bases). In germline, CDR1 is SGHAT, CDR2 FQNNGV. V was cut by 4 bases and J by 3 bases, with 12 bases left in between. This CDR3 contains 14 residues. The CDR3 sequence is CASSSPGGYTEAFF. Written as DNA, the CDR3 is TGTGCCAGCAGCTCACCCGGGGGGTACACTGAAGCTTTCTTT.

The chain uses TRBV7-9 and TRBJ2-1; 11 bases fit TRBD2. The CDR3 loop spans 16 amino acids. Germline CDR1 SEHNR, CDR2 FQNEAQ (reference sequence). Trimming at V came to 5 bases and at J to 8 bases, leaving 11 bases not matched to a gene. The DNA of the CDR3 is TGTGCCAGCAGCGGGGCCCTACTAGCGGGAGTTGATGAGCAGTTCTTC. Translating it yields CASSGALLAGVDEQFF. Full variable domain (rest looked up from reference TRBV7-9 and TRBJ2-1): DTGVSQNPRHKITKRGQNVTFRCDPISEHNRLYWYRQTLGQGPEFLTYFQNEAQLEKSRLLSDRFSAERPKGSFSTLEIQRTEQGDSAMYLCASSGALLAGVDEQFFGPGTRLTVL.

Many counts were recorded for this clone. The chain links TRBV2 to TRBJ2-1; D gene uncertain. CDR1 is SNHLY and CDR2 is FYNNEI in the germline V gene. V was shortened by 4 bases and J by 5 bases, with 6 bases between the two germline ends. This CDR3 contains 12 residues. CDR3 sequence (DNA): TGTGCCAGCAGTGTTGGAGACAATGAGCAGTTCTTC. Translated, it gives CASSVGDNEQFF.

The CDR3 DNA sequence: TGTGCCAGCAGTGCAGGGGGCTCCTACAATGAGCAGTTCTTC. Its translation: CASSAGGSYNEQFF. The rearrangement links TRBV25-1 to TRBJ2-1, with TRBD1 matching 7 bases. The CDR3 spans 14 residues. Germline V gives CDR1 MGHDK, CDR2 SYGVNS. V was clipped by 4 bases and J by 0 bases; unmatched bases: 0. The full variable domain, its missing parts supplied by reference TRBV25-1 and TRBJ2-1, is EADIYQTPRYLVIGTGKKITLECSQTMGHDKMYWYQQDPGMELHLIHYSYGVNSTEKGDLSSESTVSRIRTEHFPLTLESARPSHTSQYLCASSAGGSYNEQFFGPGTRLTVL.

J is TRBJ1-2 and V is TRBV5-5, with D possibly being TRBD1 (6 bases). V was cut by 7 bases and J by 5 bases, with 15 bases left in between. Germline CDR1 SGHKS, CDR2 YYEKEE (reference sequence). There are 13 residues in the CDR3. CDR3 residues: CASVPQGLYGYTF. As DNA, the CDR3 is TGTGCCAGCGTACCCCAGGGGTTATATGGCTACACCTTC.

This clone occurred many times. This sequence joins TRBV5-4 and TRBJ2-1; 11 bases are shared with TRBD1. With 0 bases clipped from V and 10 bases from J, the junction kept 6 bases outside the gene matches. In germline, CDR1 is SGHNT, CDR2 YYREEE (reference sequence). The CDR3 has 15 residues. The CDR3: CASSLGDRGVREQFF. The CDR3 DNA reads TGTGCCAGCAGCTTGGGGGACAGGGGGGTACGAGAGCAGTTCTTC.

The chain carries TRBV10-1 and TRBJ1-2; D not resolved. Deletions cut 5 bases from V and 5 bases from J, with 12 bases between. Germline V lookup: CDR1 WNHNN, CDR2 SYGVQD (reference sequence). This CDR3 contains 13 residues. DNA of the CDR3: TGCGCCAGCAGTCCCGTCCTGGGGTATGGCTACACCTTC. Translating it yields CASSPVLGYGYTF.

This chain connects TRBV27 to TRBJ2-1; the match to TRBD2 covers 9 bases. V was clipped by 0 bases and J by 5 bases; unmatched bases: 14. In germline, CDR1 is MNHEY, CDR2 SMNVEV (reference sequence). The CDR3 extends over 19 amino acids. The CDR3, as DNA: TGTGCCAGCAGTTTATCTTATCCTGGGAGCGGGAGGACGAACAATGAGCAGTTCTTC. Protein: CASSLSYPGSGRTNNEQFF.

Of note for this clone: Given a far larger clone just one base away, this is likely a sequencing read error. This specimen includes other DNA sequences encoding the same CDR3. This chain uses TRBV6-5 with TRBJ2-7, with D maybe TRBD1 (5 bases). The germline V gene encodes CDR1 MNHEY and CDR2 SVGAGI. This CDR3 has 12 residues. The CDR3 loop reads CASRAPNYEQYF. The CDR3 region has the DNA TGCGCCAGCAGGGCCCCCAATTACGAGCAGTACTTC.

This clone has a handful of counts. The CDR3 region has the DNA TGTGCCAGCAGTGAACCCCAGCGGGAGGACTCAGATACGCAGTATTTT. Amino acid sequence: CASSEPQREDSDTQYF. The rearrangement joins TRBV25-1 to TRBJ2-3; 9 bases agree with TRBD2. From germline, CDR1 is MGHDK and CDR2 SYGVNS. This CDR3 has 16 amino acids. J was trimmed by 4 bases and V by 2 bases; bases with no gene match: 7.

This chain connects TRBV6-5 to TRBJ2-7; possibly TRBD2 for D (5 bases). The CDR3 totals 11 residues. Germline loops: CDR1 MNHEY, CDR2 SVGAGI. Between the trimmed V and J ends, which lost 5 bases and 6 bases, there was a span of 8 bases. The CDR3 loop is CASSGRSEQYF. The CDR3 nucleotides are TGTGCCAGCAGTGGGAGAAGCGAGCAGTACTTC.

J is TRBJ1-1 and V is TRBV9; D remains ambiguous. The germline CDR1 and CDR2 sequences are SGDLS and YYNGEE. There are 14 residues in the CDR3. Trimming took off 6 bases at V and 1 base at J, with 13 bases between the two ends. CDR3 DNA sequence: TGTGCCAGCAACCCTCAAGGATCGAACACTGAAGCTTTCTTT. Translation: CASNPQGSNTEAFF. The full variable domain, with the rest looked up from reference TRBV9 and TRBJ1-1, is DSGVTQTPKHLITATGQRVTLRCSPRSGDLSVYWYQQSLDQGLQFLIQYYNGEERAKGNILERFSAQQFPDLHSELNLSSLELGDSALYFCASNPQGSNTEAFFGQGTRLTVV.

The CDR3 loop reads CASSEYGLAEETQYF. The CDR3 DNA reads as TGTGCCAGCAGTGAATATGGACTAGCAGAAGAGACCCAGTACTTC. This chain links TRBV25-1 with TRBJ2-5; 8 bases agree with TRBD2. The CDR3 runs 15 residues. CDR1 is MGHDK, CDR2 SYGVNS, per germline. V gave up 0 bases and J gave up 3 bases; unmatched junction bases: 3.

The chain carries TRBV28 and TRBJ2-7; D call uncertain. V dropped 6 bases and J dropped 2 bases, with 8 bases sitting between them. The CDR3 has 12 amino acids. CDR1 and CDR2 from the germline V gene are MDHEN and SYDVKM. CDR3: CASSDKTYEQYF. The CDR3 DNA sequence: TGTGCCAGCAGCGACAAGACCTACGAGCAGTACTTC. The variable domain in full, completed from reference TRBV28 and TRBJ2-7, reads DVKVTQSSRYLVKRTGEKVFLECVQDMDHENMFWYRQDPGLGLRLIYFSYDVKMKEKGDIPEGYSVSREKKERFSLILESASTNQTSMYLCASSDKTYEQYFGPGTRLTVT.

The chain joins TRBV2 to TRBJ2-1, with TRBD2 matching over 9 bases. V dropped 7 bases and J dropped 7; count of bases not matched to a gene: 8. Germline V gene sequence: CDR1 SNHLY, CDR2 FYNNEI. The length of the CDR3 is 14 residues. CDR3 sequence: CASKFRREGNEQFF. As DNA, the CDR3 is TGTGCCAGCAAATTTCGGCGGGAGGGGAATGAGCAGTTCTTC.

The gene calls are TRBV4-1 and TRBJ1-1; D not certain. V lost 4 bases and J 2 bases, leaving 8 bases between the germline ends. This CDR3 is built from 13 residues. Germline V CDR1 and CDR2: MGHRA, YSYEKL. This CDR3 is CASSPNPNTEAFF. In nucleotides, the CDR3 is TGCGCCAGCAGCCCGAACCCTAACACTGAAGCTTTCTTT.

The table lists this clone with many counts. This CDR3 is also generated by other DNA sequences in the sample. The V gene is TRBV6-4, the J gene TRBJ2-1; no reliable D call. Trimming took off 4 bases at V and 0 bases at J, with 13 bases between the two ends. CDR3 size: 16 residues. Germline V gives CDR1 MRHNA, CDR2 SNTAGT. The CDR3: CASSGPRLHSYNEQFF. The CDR3, as DNA: TGTGCCAGCAGTGGACCCCGGCTTCACTCCTACAATGAGCAGTTCTTC.

On this clone itself: A far larger clone is only one base removed, so a read error is likely. The V and J genes are TRBV7-7 and TRBJ2-7; D might be TRBD2 (6 bases). This CDR3 is 15 amino acids long. Germline V CDR1 and CDR2: SSHAT, FNYEAQ (reference sequence). CDR3 region: CASSLETGVGYEQYF. The CDR3 DNA follows: TGTGCTAGCAGCTTAGAGACGGGAGTAGGGTACGAGCAGTACTTC.

On this clone: The identical CDR3 is also encoded by other nucleotide sequences in the sample. This chain uses TRBV27 with TRBJ1-4; D gene unclear. This CDR3 region has 14 residues. V was pared by 2 bases and J by 6 bases, with 10 bases between. Per the germline V gene, CDR1 is MNHEY and CDR2 is SMNVEV (reference sequence). The CDR3 bases are TGTGCCAGCAGTTTACTTGGTTCAGATGAAAAACTGTTTTTT. It translates to CASSLLGSDEKLFF.

This clone was observed a few times. Being one base from a much bigger clone, this may be a read error. The V call is TRBV27, the J call TRBJ1-2; 7 bases map to TRBD1. The germline CDR1 and CDR2 sequences are MNHEY and SMNVEV (reference sequence). Losses at the gene ends were 6 bases for V and 3 bases for J; bases not matched to a gene: 1. The CDR3 covers 12 residues. CDR3 coding DNA: TGTGCCAGCAGAGGGACAGACTATGGCTACACCTTC. Translated: CASRGTDYGYTF.